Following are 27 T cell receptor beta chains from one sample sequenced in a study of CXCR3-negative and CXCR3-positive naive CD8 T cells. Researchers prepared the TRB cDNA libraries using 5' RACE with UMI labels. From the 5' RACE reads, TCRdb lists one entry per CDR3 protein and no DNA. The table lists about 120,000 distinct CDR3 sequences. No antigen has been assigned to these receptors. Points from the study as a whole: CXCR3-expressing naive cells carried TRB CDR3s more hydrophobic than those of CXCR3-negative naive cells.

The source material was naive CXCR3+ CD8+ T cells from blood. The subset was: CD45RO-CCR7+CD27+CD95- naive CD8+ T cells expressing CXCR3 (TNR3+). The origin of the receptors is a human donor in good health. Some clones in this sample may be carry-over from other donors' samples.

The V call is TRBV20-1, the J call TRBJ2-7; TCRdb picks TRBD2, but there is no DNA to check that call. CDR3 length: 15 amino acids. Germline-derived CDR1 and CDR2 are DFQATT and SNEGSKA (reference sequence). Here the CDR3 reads CSAKGASGGPYEQYF.

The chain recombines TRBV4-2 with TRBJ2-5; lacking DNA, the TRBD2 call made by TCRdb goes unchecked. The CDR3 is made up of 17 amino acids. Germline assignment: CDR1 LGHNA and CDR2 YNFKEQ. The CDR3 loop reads CASSQELAGGPKETQYF.

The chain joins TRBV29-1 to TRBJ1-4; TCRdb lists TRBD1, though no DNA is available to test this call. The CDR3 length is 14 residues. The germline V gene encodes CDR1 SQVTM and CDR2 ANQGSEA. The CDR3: CSGRGQEINEKLFF. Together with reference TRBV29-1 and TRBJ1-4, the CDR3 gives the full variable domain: SAVISQKPSRDICQRGTSLTIQCQVDSQVTMMFWYRQQPGQSLTLIATANQGSEATYESGFVIDKFPISRPNLTFSTLTVSNMSPEDSSIYLCSGRGQEINEKLFFGSGTQLSVL.

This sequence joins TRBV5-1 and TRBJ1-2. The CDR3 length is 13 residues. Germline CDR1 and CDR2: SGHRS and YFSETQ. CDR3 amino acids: CASSFGVDYGYTF.

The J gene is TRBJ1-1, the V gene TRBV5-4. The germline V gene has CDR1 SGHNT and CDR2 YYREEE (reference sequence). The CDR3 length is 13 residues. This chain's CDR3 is CASSWWGNTEAFF. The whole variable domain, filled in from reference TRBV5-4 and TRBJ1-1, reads ETGVTQSPTHLIKTRGQQVTLRCSSQSGHNTVSWYQQALGQGPQFIFQYYREEENGRGNFPPRFSGLQFPNYSSELNVNALELDDSALYLCASSWWGNTEAFFGQGTRLTVV.

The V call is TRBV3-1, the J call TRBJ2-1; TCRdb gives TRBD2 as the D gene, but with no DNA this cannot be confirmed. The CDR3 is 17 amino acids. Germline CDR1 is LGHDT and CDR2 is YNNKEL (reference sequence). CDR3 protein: CASSQRLLAGGWDEQFF.

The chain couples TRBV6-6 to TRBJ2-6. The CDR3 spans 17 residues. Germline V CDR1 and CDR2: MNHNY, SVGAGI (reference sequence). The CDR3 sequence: CASSYVQASSGANVLTF.

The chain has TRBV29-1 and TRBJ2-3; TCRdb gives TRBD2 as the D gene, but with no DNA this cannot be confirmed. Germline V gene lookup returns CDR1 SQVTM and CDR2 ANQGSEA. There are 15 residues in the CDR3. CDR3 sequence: CSVDGLAGVVDTQYF.

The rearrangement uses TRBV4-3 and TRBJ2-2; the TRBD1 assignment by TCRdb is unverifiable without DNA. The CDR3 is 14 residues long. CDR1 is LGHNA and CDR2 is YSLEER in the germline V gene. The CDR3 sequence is CASSQDSGAGELFF.

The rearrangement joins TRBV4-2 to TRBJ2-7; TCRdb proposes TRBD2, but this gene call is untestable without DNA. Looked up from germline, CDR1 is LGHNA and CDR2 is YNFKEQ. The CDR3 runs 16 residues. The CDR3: CASSLQTSGIGSEQYF.

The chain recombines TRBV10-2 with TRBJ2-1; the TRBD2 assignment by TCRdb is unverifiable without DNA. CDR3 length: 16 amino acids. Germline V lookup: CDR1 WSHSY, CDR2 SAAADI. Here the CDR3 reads CASSPGLAGDYNEQFF.

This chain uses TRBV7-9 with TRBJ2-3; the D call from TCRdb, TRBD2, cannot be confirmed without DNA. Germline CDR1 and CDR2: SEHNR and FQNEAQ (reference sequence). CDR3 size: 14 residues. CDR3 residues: CASSSVEEGDTQYF.

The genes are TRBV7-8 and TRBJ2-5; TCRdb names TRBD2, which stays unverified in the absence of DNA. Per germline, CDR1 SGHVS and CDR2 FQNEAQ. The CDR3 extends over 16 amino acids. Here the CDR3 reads CASSLVAGGPRETQYF.

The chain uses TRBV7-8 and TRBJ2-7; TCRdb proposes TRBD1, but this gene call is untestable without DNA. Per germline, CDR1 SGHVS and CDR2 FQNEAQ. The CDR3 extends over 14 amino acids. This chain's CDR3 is CASSWGASAVEQYF. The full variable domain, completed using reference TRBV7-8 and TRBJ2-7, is GAGVSQSPRYKVAKRGQDVALRCDPISGHVSLFWYQQALGQGPEFLTYFQNEAQLDKSGLPSDRFFAERPEGSVSTLKIQRTQQEDSAVYLCASSWGASAVEQYFGPGTRLTVT.

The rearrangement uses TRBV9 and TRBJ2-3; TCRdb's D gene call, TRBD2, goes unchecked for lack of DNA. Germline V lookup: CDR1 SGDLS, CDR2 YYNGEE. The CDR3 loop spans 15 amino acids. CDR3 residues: CASSVGGVGTDTQYF. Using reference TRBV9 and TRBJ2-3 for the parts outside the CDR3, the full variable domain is DSGVTQTPKHLITATGQRVTLRCSPRSGDLSVYWYQQSLDQGLQFLIQYYNGEERAKGNILERFSAQQFPDLHSELNLSSLELGDSALYFCASSVGGVGTDTQYFGPGTRLTVL.

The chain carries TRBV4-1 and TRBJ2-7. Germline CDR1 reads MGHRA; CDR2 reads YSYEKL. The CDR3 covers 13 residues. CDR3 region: CASSRGNSYEQYF.

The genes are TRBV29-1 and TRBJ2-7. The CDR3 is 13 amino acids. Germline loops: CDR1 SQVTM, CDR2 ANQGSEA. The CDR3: CSVLSGRAYEQYF.

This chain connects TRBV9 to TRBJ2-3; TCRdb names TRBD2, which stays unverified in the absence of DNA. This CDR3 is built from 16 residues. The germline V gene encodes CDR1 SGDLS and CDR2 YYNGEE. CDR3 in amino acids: CASSVGLAGFTDTQYF.

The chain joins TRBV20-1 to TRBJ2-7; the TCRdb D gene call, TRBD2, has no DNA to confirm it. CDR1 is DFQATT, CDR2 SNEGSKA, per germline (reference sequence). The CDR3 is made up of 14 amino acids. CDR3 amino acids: CSALGEGSSYEQYF.

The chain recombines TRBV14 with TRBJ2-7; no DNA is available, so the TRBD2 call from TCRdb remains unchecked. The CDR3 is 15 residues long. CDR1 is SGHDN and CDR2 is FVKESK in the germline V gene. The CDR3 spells CASSPPSGGTYEQYF.

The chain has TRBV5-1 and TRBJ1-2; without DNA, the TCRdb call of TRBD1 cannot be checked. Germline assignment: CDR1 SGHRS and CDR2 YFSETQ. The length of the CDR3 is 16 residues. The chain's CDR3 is CASSFTGVDIRYGYTF.

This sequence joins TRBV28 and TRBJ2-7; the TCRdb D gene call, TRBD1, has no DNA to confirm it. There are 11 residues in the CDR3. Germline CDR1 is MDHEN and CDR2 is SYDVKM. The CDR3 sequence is CASIGGYEQYF.

The CDR3 loop is CASSEQVMSYEQYF. This chain uses TRBV12-3 or TRBV12-4 with TRBJ2-7; TCRdb's D call of TRBD1 is untestable without DNA. The CDR3 loop spans 14 amino acids.

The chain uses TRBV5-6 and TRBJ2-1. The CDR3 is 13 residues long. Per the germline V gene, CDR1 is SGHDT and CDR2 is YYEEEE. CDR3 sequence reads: CASSSGHLDEQFF.

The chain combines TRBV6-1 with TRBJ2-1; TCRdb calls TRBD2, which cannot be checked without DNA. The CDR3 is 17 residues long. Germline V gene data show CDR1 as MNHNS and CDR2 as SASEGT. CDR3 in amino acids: CASSEFDGWASYNEQFF.

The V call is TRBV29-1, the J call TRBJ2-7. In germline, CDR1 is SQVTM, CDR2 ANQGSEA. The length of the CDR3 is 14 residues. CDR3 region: CSAEVDRGSYEQYF.

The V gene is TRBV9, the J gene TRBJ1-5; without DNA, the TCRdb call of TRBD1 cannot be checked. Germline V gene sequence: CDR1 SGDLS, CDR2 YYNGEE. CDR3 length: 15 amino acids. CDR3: CASSPQEILNQPQHF.